This TCR beta chain emerged from a study of T cell responses to AZD1222 COVID-19 vaccine. The data were produced by immunoSEQ multiplex PCR, yet TCRdb's version contains in-frame clones alone and is incomplete. This sample has some 97,000 clones, with around 90% found just once. Concerning this clone itself: Its target is unknown.

Findings and caveats of the study: The breadth and depth of Spike-specific TCRs increased once two AZD1222 doses had been given. The study found vaccine-associated CD4 TCRs spanning spike, dominant at 160-218 and 743-854. Nearly half of spike-specific TCRs reportedly target unmutated variant regions.

Germline V gene sequence: CDR1 SNHLY, CDR2 FYNNEI. This CDR3 comprises 16 residues. Trimming took 3 bases from V and 3 from J; bases not matched to a gene: 7. Sample: peripheral blood, taken on day 0 of AZD1222 vaccination. The TCR was taken from an adult in good health. This chain joins TRBV2 and TRBJ2-1; 8 bases are shared with TRBD2. CDR3 in amino acids: CASSDLVRGDYNEQFF. Written as DNA, the CDR3 is TGTGCCAGCAGTGACTTAGTGCGGGGGGACTACAATGAGCAGTTCTTC.